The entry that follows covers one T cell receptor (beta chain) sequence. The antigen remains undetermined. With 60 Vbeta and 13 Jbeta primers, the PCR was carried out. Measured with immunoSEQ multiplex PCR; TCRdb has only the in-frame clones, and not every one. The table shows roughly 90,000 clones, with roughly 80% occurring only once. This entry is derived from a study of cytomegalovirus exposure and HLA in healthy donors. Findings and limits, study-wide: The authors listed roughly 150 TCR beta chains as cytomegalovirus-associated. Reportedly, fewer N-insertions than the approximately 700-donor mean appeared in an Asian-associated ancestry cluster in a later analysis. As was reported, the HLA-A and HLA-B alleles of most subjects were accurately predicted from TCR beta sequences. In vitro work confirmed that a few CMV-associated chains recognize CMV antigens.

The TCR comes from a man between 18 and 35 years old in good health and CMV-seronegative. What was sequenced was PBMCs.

The CDR3 DNA follows: TGTGCTACAGGGACCCCCTACGAGCAGTACTTC. Protein sequence: CATGTPYEQYF. The chain recombines TRBV7-9 with TRBJ2-7; D is perhaps TRBD1 (6 bases). This CDR3 has 11 amino acids. CDR1 and CDR2 from the germline V gene are SEHNR and FQNEAQ (reference sequence). Using reference TRBV7-9 and TRBJ2-7 for the parts outside the CDR3, the full variable domain is DTGVSQNPRHKITKRGQNVTFRCDPISEHNRLYWYRQTLGQGPEFLTYFQNEAQLEKSRLLSDRFSAERPKGSFSTLEIQRTEQGDSAMYLCATGTPYEQYFGPGTRLTVT.